This T cell receptor beta chain was profiled in a study of cytomegalovirus exposure and HLA in healthy donors. Study context: A preliminary data release comprised tens of millions of unique TCRs obtained from HLA-typed donors. Clustering assigned approximately 79% of the approximately 370 genotyped donors to the Caucasian-associated ancestry cluster.

Regarding this clone: Antigen specificity is unknown.

Study-level findings and limits: Rarity characterized most TCR sequences, yet some public TCRs appeared in many donors.

Primers included in the PCR were 60 Vbeta and 13 Jbeta primers. In the original processing: Counted up in a later analysis, unique TCR beta chains came to roughly 80 million, with around 11 million shared. Assay: immunoSEQ multiplex PCR; the TCRdb copy retains only in-frame clones and omits some. V, J and clone size were drawn from that table, and D and trimming were deduced from the DNA. In the table there are 110,000 to 150,000 clones, about 81% of which are singletons. This TCR derives from a man younger than 45 in good health and CMV-seronegative. Sequencing was done on a sample of PBMCs.

CDR3 coding DNA: TGTGCCATCAGTGACCCTGGACAGGGGAAAGAGACCCAGTACTTC. This translates into CAISDPGQGKETQYF. This chain links TRBV10-3 with TRBJ2-5; TRBD1 agrees at 9 bases. J was trimmed by 3 bases and V by 3 bases; bases with no gene match: 5. This CDR3 region has 15 residues. Germline CDR1 and CDR2: ENHRY and SYGVKD.